Below, one T cell receptor beta chain is given with its context. The antigen is unknown. An end of the junction differs from the germline gene, which may be a read error. Primers included in the PCR were 60 Vbeta and 13 Jbeta primers. Only in-frame clones appear in the TCRdb table, and some are missing; sequencing was by immunoSEQ multiplex PCR. The sample gives about 97,000 clones, roughly four fifths of which show up once; roughly 5% is in the top ten. This sample is part of a study of cytomegalovirus exposure and HLA in healthy donors. Overall study results and limits: In a later analysis, specific HLA alleles were associated with approximately 16,000 TCR beta sequences at a 0.05 false discovery rate. Presence/absence analyses rested on an assumption that sequencing depth was roughly uniform across donors.

This CDR3 comprises 13 residues. Germline lookup yields CDR1 GTSNPN and CDR2 SVGIG (reference sequence). Sample: PBMCs. The source of this sequence is a man aged 40-50 years in good health and CMV-seropositive. The chain uses TRBV30 and TRBJ2-6; possible D gene TRBD1, 5 bases. CDR3 coding DNA: TGTGCCTGGAGTGGTTTTGGGGCCAACGGCCTGACTTTC. Its translation is CAWSGFGANGLTF.